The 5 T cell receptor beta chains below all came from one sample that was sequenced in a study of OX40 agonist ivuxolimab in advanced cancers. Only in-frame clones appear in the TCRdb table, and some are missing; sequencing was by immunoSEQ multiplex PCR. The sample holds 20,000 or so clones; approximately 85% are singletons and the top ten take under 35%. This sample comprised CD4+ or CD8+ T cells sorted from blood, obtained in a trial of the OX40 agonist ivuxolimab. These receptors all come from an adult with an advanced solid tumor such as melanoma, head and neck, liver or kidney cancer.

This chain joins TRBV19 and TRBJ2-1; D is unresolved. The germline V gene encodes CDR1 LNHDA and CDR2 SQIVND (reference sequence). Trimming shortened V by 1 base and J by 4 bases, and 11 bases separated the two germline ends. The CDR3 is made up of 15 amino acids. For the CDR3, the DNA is TGTGCCAGTAGTATAGGGGGTAGTGGGTACAATGAGCAGTTCTTC. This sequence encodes CASSIGGSGYNEQFF.

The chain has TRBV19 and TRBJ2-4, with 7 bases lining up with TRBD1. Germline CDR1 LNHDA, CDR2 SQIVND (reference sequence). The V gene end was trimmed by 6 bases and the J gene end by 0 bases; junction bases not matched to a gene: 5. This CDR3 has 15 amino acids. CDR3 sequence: CASRGTEPAKNIQYF. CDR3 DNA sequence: TGTGCCAGTAGGGGGACAGAGCCAGCCAAAAACATTCAGTACTTC.

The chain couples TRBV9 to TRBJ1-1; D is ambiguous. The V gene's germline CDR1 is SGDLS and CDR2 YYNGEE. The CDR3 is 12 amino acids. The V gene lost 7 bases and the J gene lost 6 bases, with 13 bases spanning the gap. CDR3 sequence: CASGTAPAEAFF. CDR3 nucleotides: TGTGCCAGCGGTACTGCCCCCGCTGAAGCTTTCTTT.

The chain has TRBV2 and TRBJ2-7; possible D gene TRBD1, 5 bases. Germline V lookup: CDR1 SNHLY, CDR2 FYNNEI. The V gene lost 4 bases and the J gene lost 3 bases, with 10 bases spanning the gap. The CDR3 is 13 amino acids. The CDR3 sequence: CASSGQGIYEQYF. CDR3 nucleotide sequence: TGTGCCAGCAGTGGTCAGGGAATCTACGAGCAGTACTTC.

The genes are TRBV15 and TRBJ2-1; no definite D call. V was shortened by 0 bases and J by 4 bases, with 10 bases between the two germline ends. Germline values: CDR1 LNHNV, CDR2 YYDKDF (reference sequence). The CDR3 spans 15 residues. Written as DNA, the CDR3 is TGTGCCACCAGCAGAGATTTGTCGGAATACAATGAGCAGTTCTTC. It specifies CATSRDLSEYNEQFF.